Detailed here is one T cell receptor (beta chain). The sample belongs to a study of technical replicates of blood from a handful of donors. This CDR3 spans 11 amino acids. V trimming: 4 bases; J trimming: 8 bases; junction bases outside the gene matches: 5. The germline CDR1 and CDR2 sequences are GTSNPN and SVGIG (reference sequence). Measured with immunoSEQ multiplex PCR; TCRdb has only the in-frame clones, and not every one. Of over 85,000 clones in the sample, roughly 95% were seen once. V gene TRBV30 combines with J gene TRBJ2-7; TRBD2 aligns across 7 bases. Sequenced: T cells isolated from PBMCs. The receptor comes from a human donor in good health. CDR3 loop: CAWNVGGKQYF. CDR3 DNA: TGTGCCTGGAACGTGGGAGGGAAGCAGTACTTC.